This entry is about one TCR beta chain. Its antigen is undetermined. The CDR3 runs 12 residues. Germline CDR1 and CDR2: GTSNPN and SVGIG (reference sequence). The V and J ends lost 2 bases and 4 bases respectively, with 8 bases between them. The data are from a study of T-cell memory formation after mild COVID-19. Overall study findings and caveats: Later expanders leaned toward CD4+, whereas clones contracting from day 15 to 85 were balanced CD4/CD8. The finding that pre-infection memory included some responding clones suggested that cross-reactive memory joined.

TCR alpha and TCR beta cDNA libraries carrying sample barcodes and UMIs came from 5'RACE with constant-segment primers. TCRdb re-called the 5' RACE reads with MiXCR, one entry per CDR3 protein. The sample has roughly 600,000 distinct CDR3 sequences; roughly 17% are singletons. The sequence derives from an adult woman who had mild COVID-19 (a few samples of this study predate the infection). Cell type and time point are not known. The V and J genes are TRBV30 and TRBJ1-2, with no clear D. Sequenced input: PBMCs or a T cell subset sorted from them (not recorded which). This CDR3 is CAWSRQAYGYTF. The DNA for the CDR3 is TGTGCCTGGAGTAGGCAGGCCTATGGCTACACCTTC.